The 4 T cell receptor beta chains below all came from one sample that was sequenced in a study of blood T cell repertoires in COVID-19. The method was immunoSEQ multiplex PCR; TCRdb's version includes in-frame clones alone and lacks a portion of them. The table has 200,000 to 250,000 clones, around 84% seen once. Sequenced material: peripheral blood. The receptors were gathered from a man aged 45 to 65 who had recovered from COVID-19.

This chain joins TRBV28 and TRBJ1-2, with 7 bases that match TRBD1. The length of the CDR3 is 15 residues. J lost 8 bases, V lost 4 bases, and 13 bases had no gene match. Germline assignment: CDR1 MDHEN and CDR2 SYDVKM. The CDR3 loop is CASSSPLLTGDGYTF. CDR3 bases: TGTGCCAGCAGTTCCCCCTTACTAACAGGGGACGGCTACACCTTC.

CDR3 nucleotide sequence: TGTGCCAGCAACCTTCTACAGGGGGCTGGTTCACCCCTCCACTTT. Amino acid sequence: CASNLLQGAGSPLHF. This chain uses TRBV6-5 with TRBJ1-6; 9 bases are shared with TRBD1. The V segment lost 7 bases and the J segment 9 bases; nucleotides outside the gene matches: 10. CDR1 and CDR2 (germline): MNHEY, SVGAGI. The CDR3 length is 15 residues.

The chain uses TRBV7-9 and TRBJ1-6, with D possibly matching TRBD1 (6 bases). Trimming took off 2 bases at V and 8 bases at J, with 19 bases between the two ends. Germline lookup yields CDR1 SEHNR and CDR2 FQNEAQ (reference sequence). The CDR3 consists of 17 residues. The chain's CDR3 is CASSLSSGRGVDSPLHF. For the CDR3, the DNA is TGTGCCAGCAGCTTAAGCTCGGGGAGGGGGGTTGATTCACCCCTCCACTTT.

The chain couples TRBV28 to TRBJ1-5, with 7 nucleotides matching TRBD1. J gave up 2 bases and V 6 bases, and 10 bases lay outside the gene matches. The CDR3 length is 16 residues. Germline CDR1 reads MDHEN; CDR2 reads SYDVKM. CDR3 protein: CASRHRTGWGNQPQHF. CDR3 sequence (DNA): TGTGCCAGCAGACATCGGACAGGTTGGGGCAATCAGCCCCAGCATTTT. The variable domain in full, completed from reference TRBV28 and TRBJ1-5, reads DVKVTQSSRYLVKRTGEKVFLECVQDMDHENMFWYRQDPGLGLRLIYFSYDVKMKEKGDIPEGYSVSREKKERFSLILESASTNQTSMYLCASRHRTGWGNQPQHFGDGTRLSIL.